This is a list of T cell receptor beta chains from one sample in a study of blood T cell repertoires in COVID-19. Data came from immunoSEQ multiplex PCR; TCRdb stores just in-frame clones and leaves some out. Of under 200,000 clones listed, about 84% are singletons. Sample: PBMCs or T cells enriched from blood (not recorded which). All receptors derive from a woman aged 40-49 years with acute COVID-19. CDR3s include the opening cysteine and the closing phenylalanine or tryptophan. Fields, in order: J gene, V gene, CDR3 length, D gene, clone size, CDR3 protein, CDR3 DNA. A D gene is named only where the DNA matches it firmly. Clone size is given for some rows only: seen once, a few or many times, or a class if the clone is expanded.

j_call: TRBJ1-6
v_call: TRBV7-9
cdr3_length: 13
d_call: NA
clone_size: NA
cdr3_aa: CASSEGVESPLHF
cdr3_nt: TGTGCCAGCAGCGAGGGGGTGGAATCACCCCTCCACTTT

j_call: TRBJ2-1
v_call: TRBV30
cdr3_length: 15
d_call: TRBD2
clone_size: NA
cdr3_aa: CAWSAGTSSHIEQFF
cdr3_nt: TGTGCCTGGAGTGCCGGGACTAGCTCTCATATTGAGCAGTTCTTC

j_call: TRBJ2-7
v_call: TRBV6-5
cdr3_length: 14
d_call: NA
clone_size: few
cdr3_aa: CASKRVPESYEQYF
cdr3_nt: TGTGCCAGCAAGAGGGTTCCGGAAAGCTACGAGCAGTACTTC

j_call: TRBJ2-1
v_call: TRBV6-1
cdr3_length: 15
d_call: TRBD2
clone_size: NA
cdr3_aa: CASSEEREAYNEQFF
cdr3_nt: TGTGCCAGCAGTGAAGAGCGGGAGGCCTACAATGAGCAGTTCTTC

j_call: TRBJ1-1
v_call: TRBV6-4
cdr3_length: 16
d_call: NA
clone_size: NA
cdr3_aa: CASSDSPDRMNTEAFF
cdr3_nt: TGTGCCAGCAGTGACTCCCCCGACAGGATGAACACTGAAGCTTTCTTT

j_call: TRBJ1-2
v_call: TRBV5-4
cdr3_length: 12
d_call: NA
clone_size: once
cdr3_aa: CASSLNTYGYTF
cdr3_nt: TGTGCCAGCAGCTTGAACACCTATGGCTACACCTTC

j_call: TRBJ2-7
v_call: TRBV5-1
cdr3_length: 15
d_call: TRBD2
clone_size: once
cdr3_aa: CASSEEVAGVYEQYF
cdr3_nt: TGCGCCAGCAGCGAGGAAGTAGCGGGAGTCTACGAGCAGTACTTC

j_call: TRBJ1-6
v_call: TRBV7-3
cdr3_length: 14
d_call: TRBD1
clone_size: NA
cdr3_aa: CASSSGTGNSPLHF
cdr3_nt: TGTGCCAGCAGCTCGGGGACAGGGAATTCACCCCTCCACTTT

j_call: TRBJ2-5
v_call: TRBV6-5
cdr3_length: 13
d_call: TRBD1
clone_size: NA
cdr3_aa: CASRKQGLETQYF
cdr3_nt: TGTGCCAGCAGGAAACAGGGGTTGGAGACCCAGTACTTC

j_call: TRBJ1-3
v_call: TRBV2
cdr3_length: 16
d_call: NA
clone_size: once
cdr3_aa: CASSDPRATAGNTIYF
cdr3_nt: TGTGCCAGCAGTGATCCCAGGGCTACCGCTGGAAACACCATATATTTT

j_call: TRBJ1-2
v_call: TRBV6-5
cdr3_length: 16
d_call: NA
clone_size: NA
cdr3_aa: CASSYSTGRNNYGYTF
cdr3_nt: TGTGCCAGCAGTTACTCGACGGGGAGGAATAACTATGGCTACACCTTC

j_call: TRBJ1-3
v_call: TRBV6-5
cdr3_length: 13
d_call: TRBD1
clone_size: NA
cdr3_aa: CASSLGQGNTIYF
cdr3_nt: TGTGCCAGCAGCCTTGGACAGGGCAACACCATATATTTT

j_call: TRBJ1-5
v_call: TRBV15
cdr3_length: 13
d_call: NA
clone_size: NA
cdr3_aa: CATSRDPSQPQHF
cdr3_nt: TGTGCCACCAGCAGAGATCCTTCTCAGCCCCAGCATTTT

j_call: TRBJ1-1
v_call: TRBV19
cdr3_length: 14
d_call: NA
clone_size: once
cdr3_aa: CASSIGAGNTEAFF
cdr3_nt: TGTGCCAGTAGTATAGGAGCGGGGAACACTGAAGCTTTCTTT

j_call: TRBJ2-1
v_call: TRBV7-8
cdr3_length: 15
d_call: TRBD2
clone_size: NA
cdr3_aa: CASNKGLGIYNEQFF
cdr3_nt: TGTGCCAGCAATAAGGGACTAGGGATCTACAATGAGCAGTTCTTC

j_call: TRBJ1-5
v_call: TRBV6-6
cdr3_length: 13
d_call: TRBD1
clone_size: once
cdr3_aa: CASSGTGNQPQHF
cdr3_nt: TGTGCCAGCAGTGGGACAGGGAATCAGCCCCAGCATTTT

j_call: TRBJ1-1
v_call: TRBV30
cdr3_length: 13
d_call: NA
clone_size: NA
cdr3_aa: CAWSIGVNTEAFF
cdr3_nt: TGTGCCTGGAGTATCGGGGTTAACACTGAAGCTTTCTTT

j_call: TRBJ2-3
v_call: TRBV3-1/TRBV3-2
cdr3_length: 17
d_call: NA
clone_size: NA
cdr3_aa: CASSQDPTGSSTDTQYF
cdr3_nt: TGTGCCAGCAGCCAGGACCCTACAGGTTCTAGCACAGATACGCAGTATTTT

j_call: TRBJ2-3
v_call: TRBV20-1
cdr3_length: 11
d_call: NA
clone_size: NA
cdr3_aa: CSARDRELKYF
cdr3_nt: TGCAGTGCTAGAGATAGGGAGTTGAAGTATTTT

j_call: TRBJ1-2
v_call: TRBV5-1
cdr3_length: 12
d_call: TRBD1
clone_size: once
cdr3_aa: CASSPGGNGYTF
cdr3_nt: TGCGCCAGCAGCCCAGGGGGGAACGGCTACACCTTC

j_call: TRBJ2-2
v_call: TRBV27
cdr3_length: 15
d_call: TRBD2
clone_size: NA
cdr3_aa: CASSLSGGRSGELFF
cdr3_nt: TGTGCCAGCAGTTTATCCGGCGGGAGGTCCGGGGAGCTGTTTTTT

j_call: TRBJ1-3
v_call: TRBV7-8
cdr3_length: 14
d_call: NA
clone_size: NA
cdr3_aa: CASSFSRRLDTIYF
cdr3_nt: TGTGCCAGCAGCTTTAGCAGAAGGTTAGACACCATATATTTT

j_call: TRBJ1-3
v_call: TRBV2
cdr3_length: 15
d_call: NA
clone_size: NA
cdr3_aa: CASSAGFGGVNTIYF
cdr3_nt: TGTGCCAGCAGTGCGGGCTTTGGCGGGGTAAACACCATATATTTT

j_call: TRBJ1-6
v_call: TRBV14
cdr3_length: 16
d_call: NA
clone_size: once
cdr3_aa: CASSQDHGGSGSPLHF
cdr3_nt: TGTGCCAGCAGCCAAGATCACGGAGGGTCAGGTTCACCCCTCCACTTT

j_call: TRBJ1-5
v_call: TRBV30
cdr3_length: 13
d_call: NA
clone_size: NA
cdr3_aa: CAWSAQENQPQHF
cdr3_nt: TGTGCCTGGAGCGCCCAGGAAAATCAGCCCCAGCATTTT

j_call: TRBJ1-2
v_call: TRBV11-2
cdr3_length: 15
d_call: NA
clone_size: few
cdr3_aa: CASSQAALNIYGYTF
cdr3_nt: TGTGCCAGCAGTCAGGCCGCCTTAAACATATATGGCTACACCTTC

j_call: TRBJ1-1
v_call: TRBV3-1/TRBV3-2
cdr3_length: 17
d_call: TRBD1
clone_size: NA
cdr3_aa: CASSPALDRGENTEAFF
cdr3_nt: TGTGCCAGCAGCCCCGCCCTGGACAGGGGAGAGAACACTGAAGCTTTCTTT

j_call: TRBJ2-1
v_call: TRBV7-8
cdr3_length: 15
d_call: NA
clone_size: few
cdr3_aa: CASSLSRGSVDEQFF
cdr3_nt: TGTGCCAGCAGCTTATCGAGAGGGTCTGTAGATGAGCAGTTCTTC

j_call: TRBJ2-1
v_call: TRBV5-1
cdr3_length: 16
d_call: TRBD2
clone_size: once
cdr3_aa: CASSVGTSGGYNEQFF
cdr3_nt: TGCGCCAGCAGCGTGGGCACTAGCGGGGGTTACAATGAGCAGTTCTTC

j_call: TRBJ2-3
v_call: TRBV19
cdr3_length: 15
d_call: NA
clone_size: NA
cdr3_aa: CASKLTGRGTDTQYF
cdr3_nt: TGTGCCAGTAAGTTAACAGGAAGGGGCACAGATACGCAGTATTTT

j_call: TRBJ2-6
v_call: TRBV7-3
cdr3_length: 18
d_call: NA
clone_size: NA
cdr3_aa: CASSLGGQGPSGANVLTF
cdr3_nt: TGTGCCAGCAGCTTGGGAGGTCAGGGCCCCTCTGGGGCCAACGTCCTGACTTTC

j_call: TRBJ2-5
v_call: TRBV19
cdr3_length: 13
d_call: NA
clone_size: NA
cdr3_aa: CASSSTVQETQYF
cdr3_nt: TGTGCCAGTAGTTCAACAGTCCAAGAGACCCAGTACTTC

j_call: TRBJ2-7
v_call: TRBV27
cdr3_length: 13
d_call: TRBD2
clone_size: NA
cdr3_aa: CASSLAGGYEQYF
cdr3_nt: TGTGCCAGCAGCTTAGCGGGAGGCTACGAGCAGTACTTC

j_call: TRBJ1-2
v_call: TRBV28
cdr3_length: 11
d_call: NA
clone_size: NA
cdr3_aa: CASGANYGYTF
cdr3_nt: TGTGCCAGCGGGGCCAACTATGGCTACACCTTC

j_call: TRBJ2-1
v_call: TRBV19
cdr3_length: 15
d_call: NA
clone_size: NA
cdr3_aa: CASSIRAGPHNEQFF
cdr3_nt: TGTGCCAGTAGTATTAGGGCGGGACCCCACAATGAGCAGTTCTTC

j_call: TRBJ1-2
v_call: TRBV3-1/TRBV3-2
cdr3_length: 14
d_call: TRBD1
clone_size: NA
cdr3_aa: CASSQADRGNGYTF
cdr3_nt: TGTGCCAGCAGCCAAGCTGACAGGGGAAATGGCTACACCTTC

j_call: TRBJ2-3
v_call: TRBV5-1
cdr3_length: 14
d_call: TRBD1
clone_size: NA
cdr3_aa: CATTGTGKTDTQYF
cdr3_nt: TGCGCCACAACCGGGACAGGGAAGACAGATACGCAGTATTTT

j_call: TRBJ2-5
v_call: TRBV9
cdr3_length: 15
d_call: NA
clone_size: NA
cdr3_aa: CASSVDPPGEETQYF
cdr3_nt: TGTGCCAGCAGCGTAGACCCCCCAGGGGAAGAGACCCAGTACTTC

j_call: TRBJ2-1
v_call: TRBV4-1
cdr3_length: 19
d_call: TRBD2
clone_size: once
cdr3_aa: CASSHPREGLGGSYNEQFF
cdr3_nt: TGCGCCAGCAGCCATCCCCGGGAGGGTCTGGGCGGTTCCTACAATGAGCAGTTCTTC

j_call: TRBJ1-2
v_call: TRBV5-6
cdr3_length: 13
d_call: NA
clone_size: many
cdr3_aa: CASSKDMNYGYTF
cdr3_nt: TGTGCCAGCAGCAAGGACATGAACTATGGCTACACCTTC

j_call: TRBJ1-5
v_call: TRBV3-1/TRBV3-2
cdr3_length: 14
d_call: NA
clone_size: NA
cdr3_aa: CASGPTGNNQPQHF
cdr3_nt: TGTGCCAGCGGCCCCACAGGGAACAATCAGCCCCAGCATTTT

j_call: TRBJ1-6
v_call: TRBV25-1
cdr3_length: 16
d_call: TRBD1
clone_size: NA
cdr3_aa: CASSDHLTGAGGPLHF
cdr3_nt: TGTGCCAGCAGTGACCACTTGACAGGGGCTGGGGGCCCCCTCCACTTT

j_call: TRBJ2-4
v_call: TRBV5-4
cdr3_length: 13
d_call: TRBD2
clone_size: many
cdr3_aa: CASSFTGGNIQYF
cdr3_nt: TGTGCCAGCAGCTTTACGGGGGGGAACATTCAGTACTTC

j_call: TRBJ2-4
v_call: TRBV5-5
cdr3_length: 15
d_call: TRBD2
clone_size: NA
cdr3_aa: CASSLAGEAKNIQYF
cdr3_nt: TGTGCCAGCAGCCTGGCGGGGGAAGCCAAAAACATTCAGTACTTC

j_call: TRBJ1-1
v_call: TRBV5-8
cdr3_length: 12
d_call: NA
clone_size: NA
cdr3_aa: CASSRGWAEAFF
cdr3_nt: TGTGCCAGCAGCCGGGGGTGGGCTGAAGCTTTCTTT

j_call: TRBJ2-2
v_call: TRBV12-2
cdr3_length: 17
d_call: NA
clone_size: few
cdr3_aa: CASRLVGDREVTGELFF
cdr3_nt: TGTGCAAGTCGCTTGGTGGGTGACAGGGAGGTCACCGGGGAGCTGTTTTTT

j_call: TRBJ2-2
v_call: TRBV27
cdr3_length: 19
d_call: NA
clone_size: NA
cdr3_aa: CASSLEATAGWPNTGELFF
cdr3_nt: TGTGCCAGCAGTTTAGAGGCGACAGCAGGTTGGCCGAACACCGGGGAGCTGTTTTTT

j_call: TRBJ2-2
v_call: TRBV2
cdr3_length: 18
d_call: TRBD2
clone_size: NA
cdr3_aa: CASSAWTSGKANTGELFF
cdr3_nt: TGTGCCAGCAGTGCCTGGACTAGCGGGAAGGCAAACACCGGGGAGCTGTTTTTT